The 7 T cell receptor beta chains presented below share a single source sample, sequenced in a study of cytomegalovirus exposure and HLA in healthy donors. This PCR relied on a set of 60 Vbeta primers and 13 Jbeta primers. Using immunoSEQ multiplex PCR, the repertoire was profiled, and TCRdb retains in-frame clones only, with some absent. This table has roughly 99,000 clones, 79% appearing once. Sample: PBMCs. Receptors were obtained from a woman aged 40 to 50 in good health and CMV-seronegative.

J is TRBJ1-2 and V is TRBV5-1; TRBD1 aligns across 8 bases. CDR3 size: 14 residues. Germline values: CDR1 SGHRS, CDR2 YFSETQ. Trimming took 0 bases from V and 7 from J; bases not matched to a gene: 5. CDR3 residues: CASSLARGPSGYTF. CDR3 DNA: TGCGCCAGCAGCTTGGCCAGGGGGCCTAGTGGCTACACCTTC.

This clone was picked up one time. The CDR3 region is CAWQESATNEKLFF. As DNA, the CDR3 is TGTGCCTGGCAAGAGAGCGCAACTAATGAAAAACTGTTTTTT. The V gene is TRBV30, the J gene TRBJ1-4; D is unclear. V lost 5 bases and J lost 0, with 10 bases in between. CDR1 and CDR2 (germline): GTSNPN, SVGIG (reference sequence). The CDR3 sequence is 14 residues long.

This chain connects TRBV2 to TRBJ1-5; D might be TRBD1 (5 bases). Trimming left V 2 bases short and J 6 bases short, with 8 bases between. The CDR3 has 13 amino acids. The V gene's germline CDR1 is SNHLY and CDR2 FYNNEI. The CDR3 region is CASSETGLQPQHF. CDR3 nucleotides: TGTGCCAGCAGTGAAACAGGCCTTCAGCCCCAGCATTTT. Full variable domain (missing parts from reference TRBV2 and TRBJ1-5): EPEVTQTPSHQVTQMGQEVILRCVPISNHLYFYWYRQILGQKVEFLVSFYNNEISEKSEIFDDQFSVERPDGSNFTLKIRSTKLEDSAMYFCASSETGLQPQHFGDGTRLSIL.

The V gene is TRBV4-1, the J gene TRBJ2-1, with TRBD1 matching over 9 bases. Trimming at V came to 0 bases and at J to 4 bases, leaving 1 base not matched to a gene. CDR1 and CDR2 (germline): MGHRA, YSYEKL. CDR3 length: 15 residues. CDR3 residues: CASSQEGQGYNEQFF. CDR3 in DNA: TGCGCCAGCAGCCAAGAAGGACAGGGGTACAATGAGCAGTTCTTC.

This clone has just a few counts. The rearrangement links TRBV6-6 to TRBJ2-7; D is possibly TRBD1 (5 bases). The CDR3 is 14 amino acids. The germline V gene has CDR1 MNHNY and CDR2 SVGAGI (reference sequence). Trimming pared 2 bases from V and 0 bases from J, leaving 8 bases between. This CDR3 is CASSYQDSSYEQYF. The DNA of the CDR3 is TGTGCCAGCAGTTACCAAGACAGCTCCTACGAGCAGTACTTC.

This clone was found a few times. The genes are TRBV4-1 and TRBJ1-6; tentative D call: TRBD1 (5 bases). The germline gives CDR1 MGHRA, CDR2 YSYEKL. The CDR3 has 18 residues. V was shortened by 0 bases and J by 2 bases, with 14 bases between the two germline ends. The CDR3 is CASSQEAQGRTYNSPLHF. In DNA form, the CDR3 reads TGCGCCAGCAGCCAAGAGGCGCAGGGAAGAACCTATAATTCACCCCTCCACTTT.

This clone was counted only a few times. The rearrangement links TRBV30 to TRBJ1-1; D gene uncertain. This CDR3 is 13 amino acids long. The germline CDR1 and CDR2 sequences are GTSNPN and SVGIG (reference sequence). Trimming took 1 base from V and 2 from J, leaving 8 bases between them. In DNA form, the CDR3 reads TGTGCCTGGAGTGGCTCGAGTAACACTGAAGCTTTCTTT. Protein sequence: CAWSGSSNTEAFF.